This is a list of T cell receptor beta chains from one sample in a study of Graves' ophthalmopathy and Graves' hyperthyroidism. TCRdb fed the multiplex PCR reads into MiXCR, producing one record per CDR3 protein. Found here are approximately 410,000 distinct CDR3 sequences, 15% to 17% of them singletons; the top ten hold roughly 7%. What was sequenced was peripheral blood. The origin of the receptors is a woman younger than 30 with stable Graves' hyperthyroidism. Each CDR3 is given with its conserved first and last residue. D genes are given only for firm matches. Expanded clones get a size class; other rows say once, few or many, or leave the size out.

many	TRBJ1-6	TRBV12-3/TRBV12-4	NA	TGTGCCAGCAGACGAAAGACAGGAATGGGACCCCTCCACTTT	CASRRKTGMGPLHF
many	TRBJ2-7	TRBV6-1	NA	TGTGCCAGCAGTGAAGCGGGGACGGTCTACGAGCAGTACTTC	CASSEAGTVYEQYF
many	TRBJ1-1	TRBV12-3/TRBV12-4	NA	TGTGCCAGCAGTTTTAGACAGTACACTGAAGCTTTCTTT	CASSFRQYTEAFF
many	TRBJ1-1	TRBV9	NA	TGTGCCAGCAGGGGAGGGGAGGGTAGCACTGAAGCTTTCTTT	CASRGGEGSTEAFF
many	TRBJ1-3	TRBV12-3/TRBV12-4	NA	TGTGCCAGCAGCCTCCCCGGACTCAGGTCAACAAACATATATTTT	CASSLPGLRSTNIYF
NA	TRBJ2-6	TRBV7-8	TRBD1	TGTGCCAGCACCCCCGACAGGGTGGCTGGGGCCAACGTCCTGACTTTC	CASTPDRVAGANVLTF
many	TRBJ1-6	TRBV7-3	NA	TGTGCCAGCAGCTTAATCGGTGGGAATTCACCCCTCCACTTT	CASSLIGGNSPLHF
many	TRBJ1-5	TRBV5-1	NA	TGCGCCAGCAGCTTGGATGGGGGGGATGGCCAGCCCCAGCATTTT	CASSLDGGDGQPQHF
many	TRBJ1-1	TRBV2	NA	TGTGCCAGCAGTGAGACAAACCCGGGAATTGGAACTGAAGCTTTCTTT	CASSETNPGIGTEAFF
many	TRBJ2-2	TRBV6-1	TRBD2	TGTGCCAGCCGGCGGGGGGTCACCGGGGAGCTGTTTTTT	CASRRGVTGELFF
many	TRBJ2-5	TRBV12-5	NA	TGTGCTAGTGGCCGAGGGGGGATTGGAGGGGAGACCCAGTACTTC	CASGRGGIGGETQYF
many	TRBJ1-1	TRBV11-2	NA	TGTGCCAGCAGCTTGAAAAGAAACACTGAAGCTTTCTTT	CASSLKRNTEAFF
NA	TRBJ2-5	TRBV7-2	NA	TGTGCCAGCAGCTTAGAGGGGGGAGGGTTCCAAGAGACCCAGTACTTC	CASSLEGGGFQETQYF
many	TRBJ1-2	TRBV20-1	NA	TGCAGTGCTAGAGATCGACACCAAGGCTACACCTTC	CSARDRHQGYTF
NA	TRBJ1-1	TRBV7-9	NA	TGTGCCAGCAGCTTAGGGAACAACATGAACACTGAAGCTTTCTTT	CASSLGNNMNTEAFF
many	TRBJ1-5	TRBV19	TRBD1	TGTGCCAGTAGTTCCCGGACAGGTAGCAATCAGCCCCAGCATTTT	CASSSRTGSNQPQHF
many	TRBJ1-6	TRBV11-3	TRBD1	TGTGCCAGCAGCCGACAGGGGAAGGATTCACCCCTCCACTTT	CASSRQGKDSPLHF
many	TRBJ2-7	TRBV29-1	NA	TGCAGCGTAAGGATGACAGGCGGCTCCTACGAGCAGTACTTC	CSVRMTGGSYEQYF
many	TRBJ2-5	TRBV11-2	NA	TGTGCCAGCACAAGACTAGTAGGCCACCAAGAGACCCAGTACTTC	CASTRLVGHQETQYF
many	TRBJ1-2	TRBV6-2/TRBV6-3	NA	TGTGCCAGCAGTTTGGGGGGCAATGGCTACACCTTC	CASSLGGNGYTF
NA	TRBJ2-7	TRBV6-1	NA	TGTGCCAGCAGAAACACAGGGCCCTACGAGCAGTACTTC	CASRNTGPYEQYF
many	TRBJ2-7	TRBV12-3/TRBV12-4	NA	TGTGCCAGCAGTCCTACAGGGACCGTTAGCTCCTACGAGCAGTACTTC	CASSPTGTVSSYEQYF
NA	TRBJ2-7	TRBV24-1	TRBD1	TGTGCCACCAGCCCGGGACAGGGGTTTAAGGAGCAGTACTTC	CATSPGQGFKEQYF
many	TRBJ2-2	TRBV12-3/TRBV12-4	NA	TGTGCCAGCAGTTTAGGTGGGGGCATGGCCGGGGAGCTGTTTTTT	CASSLGGGMAGELFF
many	TRBJ1-6	TRBV20-1	NA	TGCAGTGCCCCCCGGCGGGGTTACGCCTATAATTCACCCCTCCACTTT	CSAPRRGYAYNSPLHF
NA	TRBJ1-6	TRBV14	NA	TGTGCCAGCAGCCAAGAGACAGCCTTTACGAGAAATTCACCCCTCCACTTT	CASSQETAFTRNSPLHF
many	TRBJ2-4	TRBV7-8	NA	TGTGCCAGCAGCTTAGGTCCGGGGCGAGTAGCCAAAAACATTCAGTACTTC	CASSLGPGRVAKNIQYF
many	TRBJ2-2	TRBV5-1	NA	TGCGCCAGCAGCTTGGAGGGACCCGGGGAGCTGTTTTTT	CASSLEGPGELFF
many	TRBJ1-6	TRBV5-8	TRBD1	TGTGCCAGCAACACTCAGGGGGCGAGCTCACCCCTCCACTTT	CASNTQGASSPLHF
many	TRBJ1-1	TRBV29-1	NA	TGCAGCGTTGTTGTCCGGGGCACTGAAGCTTTCTTT	CSVVVRGTEAFF
many	TRBJ1-1	TRBV6-5	NA	TGTGCCAGCAGTTACTCGAGGGCAGGGACTATGAACACTGAAGCTTTCTTT	CASSYSRAGTMNTEAFF
many	TRBJ2-5	TRBV7-3	NA	TGTGCCAGCAGCTTGACGTTCCAAGAGACCCAGTACTTC	CASSLTFQETQYF
many	TRBJ1-1	TRBV14	TRBD1	TGTGCCAGCAGCCACCTCGGGACAGGGAACACTGAAGCTTTCTTT	CASSHLGTGNTEAFF
many	TRBJ1-5	TRBV19	NA	TGTGCCAGTACCGGAGTTAATCAGCCCCAGCATTTT	CASTGVNQPQHF
many	TRBJ2-7	TRBV19	TRBD1	TGTGCCAGTAGTACCGGGACAGGGTTCCAGGACGAGCAGTACTTC	CASSTGTGFQDEQYF
many	TRBJ1-1	TRBV29-1	NA	TGCAGCGTTGAAGAGGGGGGAAGGACTGAAGCTTTCTTT	CSVEEGGRTEAFF
many	TRBJ1-2	TRBV20-1	NA	TGCAGTGCAATACAGGGCTTAAATGGCTACACCTTC	CSAIQGLNGYTF
NA	TRBJ2-7	TRBV6-1	NA	TGTGCCAGCACCTCCCCGTCACTAACCTACGAGCAGTACTTC	CASTSPSLTYEQYF
many	TRBJ2-7	TRBV4-2	TRBD1	TGTGCCAGCAGCCAAGATTGGACAGGGGGCCAGTGGCAGTACTTC	CASSQDWTGGQWQYF
many	TRBJ1-2	TRBV20-1	TRBD1	TGCAGTGCTCCGACAGGGATCTCCTATGGCTACACCTTC	CSAPTGISYGYTF
NA	TRBJ2-4	TRBV6-1	TRBD1	TGTGCCAGCAAGGACAGGACCCTAGCCAAAAACATTAAGTACTTC	CASKDRTLAKNIKYF
NA	TRBJ2-7	TRBV7-2	NA	TGTGCCAGCAGCGCAGGGAGAGCTTGGTCCTACGAGCAGTACTTC	CASSAGRAWSYEQYF
many	TRBJ1-1	TRBV6-2/TRBV6-3	NA	TGTGCCAGCAGCCTACAGGGCTCTAGCACTGAAGCTTTCTTT	CASSLQGSSTEAFF
NA	TRBJ2-5	TRBV5-6	NA	TGTGCCAGCAGCTCCGCCGGGTTATACCAAGAGACCCAGTACTTC	CASSSAGLYQETQYF
NA	TRBJ1-5	TRBV6-1	NA	TGTGCCAGCAGTGAAAAAGGGGCAGGGTACAATCAGCCCCAGCATTTT	CASSEKGAGYNQPQHF
many	TRBJ1-2	TRBV6-2/TRBV6-3	NA	TGTGCCAGCAGTTACGGCCCGACAGGCGGGTATGGCTACACCTTC	CASSYGPTGGYGYTF
few	TRBJ2-7	TRBV6-5	NA	TGTGCCAGCATTTACGCCTGGGGGGGCACCTACGAGCAGTACTTC	CASIYAWGGTYEQYF
many	TRBJ1-1	TRBV9	NA	TGTGCCAGCAGCCGGACAGCGGGGTACACTGAAGCTTTCTTT	CASSRTAGYTEAFF
few	TRBJ2-3	TRBV6-2/TRBV6-3	TRBD2	TGTGCCAGCAGTTACTCCCCGGGACTAGCAGACACAGATACGCAGTATTTT	CASSYSPGLADTDTQYF
many	TRBJ1-2	TRBV6-1	NA	TGTGCCAGCAGTGAAGCGGTAACTAACTATGGCTACACCTTC	CASSEAVTNYGYTF
many	TRBJ2-5	TRBV20-1	NA	TGCAGTGCTAATGAGGGGGGGACCCAAGAGACCCAGTACTTC	CSANEGGTQETQYF
many	TRBJ1-6	TRBV6-1	NA	TGTGCCAGCGGGCCTAATAATTCACTCCTCCACTTT	CASGPNNSLLHF
many	TRBJ1-1	TRBV12-3/TRBV12-4	NA	TGTGCCAGCAGTTTTATTCAGGCTGAAGCTTTCTTT	CASSFIQAEAFF
many	TRBJ2-4	TRBV10-3	NA	TGTGCCATCACTTTTCTGACAGACACAAACATTCAGTACTTC	CAITFLTDTNIQYF
few	TRBJ1-2	TRBV6-5	NA	TGTGCCAGCATTTTCGACAATTCGTGGGGCTACACCTTC	CASIFDNSWGYTF